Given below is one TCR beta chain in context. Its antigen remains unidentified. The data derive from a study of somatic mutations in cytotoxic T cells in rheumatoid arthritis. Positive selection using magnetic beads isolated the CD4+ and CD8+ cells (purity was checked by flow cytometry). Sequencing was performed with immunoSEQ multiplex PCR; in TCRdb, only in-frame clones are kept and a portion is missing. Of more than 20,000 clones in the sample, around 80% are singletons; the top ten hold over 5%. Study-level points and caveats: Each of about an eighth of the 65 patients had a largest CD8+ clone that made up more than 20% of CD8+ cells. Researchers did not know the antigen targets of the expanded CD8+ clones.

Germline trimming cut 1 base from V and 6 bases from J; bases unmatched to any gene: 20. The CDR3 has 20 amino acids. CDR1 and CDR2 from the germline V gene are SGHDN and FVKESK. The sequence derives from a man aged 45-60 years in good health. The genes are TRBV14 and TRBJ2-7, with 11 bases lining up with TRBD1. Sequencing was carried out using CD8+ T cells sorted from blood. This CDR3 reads CASSQVKKKGGDRGVSEQYF. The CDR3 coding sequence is TGTGCCAGCAGCCAAGTTAAAAAGAAGGGCGGGGACAGGGGGGTGTCCGAGCAGTACTTC.